These T cell receptor beta chains were read from a single sample in a study of blood T cells in healthy people across ages. TCRdb called the 5' RACE reads again in MiXCR, with one record for every CDR3 protein. The sample has hundreds of thousands of distinct CDR3 sequences, 20% to 25% seen once. These sequences were also reported in another study, on T cells of mothers and their children.

The sample taken for sequencing was blood. The receptors were sampled from a boy aged 10-17 years in good health. Each CDR3 is given with its conserved first and last residue. The D gene is left open where the match is weak. Clone size is given for some rows only: seen once, a few or many times, or a class if the clone is expanded.

clone size: NA
V gene: TRBV28
D gene: TRBD1
J gene: TRBJ1-2
CDR3 DNA: TGTGCCAGCGGGACAGGGATGAATGGCCACACCTTC
CDR3 protein: CASGTGMNGHTF

clone size: NA
V gene: TRBV25-1
D gene: NA
J gene: TRBJ2-4
CDR3 DNA: TGTGCCAGCAGTGAAGGAACACTAGGCGCCAAAAACATTCAGTACTTC
CDR3 protein: CASSEGTLGAKNIQYF

clone size: few
V gene: TRBV14
D gene: NA
J gene: TRBJ1-4
CDR3 DNA: TGTGCCAGCAGCCTCCTGGGCGGCGGTAATGAAAAACTGTTTTTT
CDR3 protein: CASSLLGGGNEKLFF

clone size: few
V gene: TRBV29-1
D gene: TRBD1
J gene: TRBJ2-5
CDR3 DNA: TGCAGCGTTGTTTTTCCGATTAGGGGGCCCGAGACCCAGTACTTC
CDR3 protein: CSVVFPIRGPETQYF

clone size: NA
V gene: TRBV7-2
D gene: NA
J gene: TRBJ2-1
CDR3 DNA: TGTGCCAGCAGCCTAGAGGGGATCTGGGGTATTGAGCAGTTCTTC
CDR3 protein: CASSLEGIWGIEQFF

clone size: NA
V gene: TRBV11-3
D gene: TRBD2
J gene: TRBJ2-5
CDR3 DNA: TGTGCCAGCAGCTCGGGACTAGCGGGAAACTGGCAAGAGACCCAGTACTTC
CDR3 protein: CASSSGLAGNWQETQYF

clone size: NA
V gene: TRBV6-5
D gene: NA
J gene: TRBJ2-7
CDR3 DNA: TGTGCCAGCCGAGACCAGACTAGTAGCTCCTACGAGCAGTACTTC
CDR3 protein: CASRDQTSSSYEQYF

clone size: NA
V gene: TRBV5-6
D gene: NA
J gene: TRBJ2-1
CDR3 DNA: TGTGCCAGCAGCTTGCGGCCACGGGCAGGACTCAATGAGCAGTTCTTC
CDR3 protein: CASSLRPRAGLNEQFF

clone size: few
V gene: TRBV4-3
D gene: NA
J gene: TRBJ2-7
CDR3 DNA: TGCGCCAGCAGCCAAGTACAGGGAATCTACGAGCAGTACTTC
CDR3 protein: CASSQVQGIYEQYF

clone size: NA
V gene: TRBV27
D gene: TRBD1
J gene: TRBJ1-2
CDR3 DNA: TGTGCCAGCAGAAACAGGGGGCGCTTCTATGGCTACACCTTC
CDR3 protein: CASRNRGRFYGYTF

clone size: few
V gene: TRBV10-3
D gene: NA
J gene: TRBJ2-2
CDR3 DNA: TGTGCCATCACGGACAACACCGGGGAGCTGTTTTTT
CDR3 protein: CAITDNTGELFF

clone size: NA
V gene: TRBV7-2
D gene: NA
J gene: TRBJ1-2
CDR3 DNA: TGTGCCAGCAGCTTAGGGGAGGGAACGATCTTCTATGGCTACACCTTC
CDR3 protein: CASSLGEGTIFYGYTF

clone size: few
V gene: TRBV2
D gene: NA
J gene: TRBJ1-6
CDR3 DNA: TGTGCCAGCGGGTTTCGGGGATCACCCCTCCACTTT
CDR3 protein: CASGFRGSPLHF

clone size: NA
V gene: TRBV12-5
D gene: NA
J gene: TRBJ2-1
CDR3 DNA: TGTGCTAGTGGCCTAGGACCCCACAATGAGCAGTTCTTC
CDR3 protein: CASGLGPHNEQFF

clone size: few
V gene: TRBV7-8
D gene: TRBD2
J gene: TRBJ2-3
CDR3 DNA: TGTGCCAGCAGCACGGGACTAGCCATCCCAGATACGCAGTATTTT
CDR3 protein: CASSTGLAIPDTQYF

clone size: few
V gene: TRBV13
D gene: TRBD1
J gene: TRBJ1-1
CDR3 DNA: TGTGCCAGCAGCTTAGACAGGGGCGGGGCTTTCTTT
CDR3 protein: CASSLDRGGAFF

clone size: NA
V gene: TRBV10-3
D gene: NA
J gene: TRBJ2-5
CDR3 DNA: TGTGCCATCAGGACAGAAAAGACCCAGTACTTC
CDR3 protein: CAIRTEKTQYF

clone size: few
V gene: TRBV12-3/TRBV12-4
D gene: TRBD1
J gene: TRBJ2-7
CDR3 DNA: TGTGCCAGCAGTTCCGCAGGGGGAACCCGCTACGAGCAGTACTTC
CDR3 protein: CASSSAGGTRYEQYF

clone size: few
V gene: TRBV7-6
D gene: NA
J gene: TRBJ2-3
CDR3 DNA: TGTGCCAGCAGCTTATCTCCGGGGGCGGATACGCAGTATTTT
CDR3 protein: CASSLSPGADTQYF

clone size: few
V gene: TRBV29-1
D gene: TRBD1
J gene: TRBJ1-1
CDR3 DNA: TGCAGCGCCAAGACAGGGCTGGACACTGAAGCTTTCTTT
CDR3 protein: CSAKTGLDTEAFF

clone size: NA
V gene: TRBV24-1
D gene: NA
J gene: TRBJ2-1
CDR3 DNA: TGTGCCACCAGTGATCCCCCGGACGGCAATGAGCAGTTCTTC
CDR3 protein: CATSDPPDGNEQFF

clone size: NA
V gene: TRBV7-2
D gene: NA
J gene: TRBJ2-7
CDR3 DNA: TGTGCCAGCAGCTTCTATGTGCGTTCCTACGAGCAGTACTTC
CDR3 protein: CASSFYVRSYEQYF

clone size: few
V gene: TRBV6-2/TRBV6-3
D gene: TRBD1
J gene: TRBJ2-1
CDR3 DNA: TGTGCCAGCAGTTACACGGGACAGGGGGCTATCGAGATGGACCCTAGCTCCTACAATGAGCAGTTCTTC
CDR3 protein: CASSYTGQGAIEMDPSSYNEQFF

clone size: NA
V gene: TRBV28
D gene: NA
J gene: TRBJ2-3
CDR3 DNA: TGTGCCAGCAGTCCTCGGGACGACCACGATACGCAGTATTTT
CDR3 protein: CASSPRDDHDTQYF

clone size: NA
V gene: TRBV29-1
D gene: NA
J gene: TRBJ2-5
CDR3 DNA: TGCAGCGTTGAATGGCAGGGGACACAGACCCAGTACTTC
CDR3 protein: CSVEWQGTQTQYF

clone size: NA
V gene: TRBV6-6
D gene: NA
J gene: TRBJ1-2
CDR3 DNA: TGTGCCACCGCAGGGTCCCAAAATGTTGCGCTTAACTATGGCTACACCTTC
CDR3 protein: CATAGSQNVALNYGYTF

clone size: NA
V gene: TRBV20-1
D gene: TRBD2
J gene: TRBJ2-7
CDR3 DNA: TGCAGTGCTAGACTAGAGACTAGCCCGTTCGCCTACGAGCAGTACTTC
CDR3 protein: CSARLETSPFAYEQYF

clone size: NA
V gene: TRBV20-1
D gene: NA
J gene: TRBJ1-1
CDR3 DNA: TGCAGTGCCAATAGACAGCCGAACACTGAAGCTTTCTTT
CDR3 protein: CSANRQPNTEAFF

clone size: NA
V gene: TRBV7-8
D gene: TRBD2
J gene: TRBJ2-7
CDR3 DNA: TGTGCCAGCAGCTTTAGCGGGGGAGTGGAGCAGTACTTC
CDR3 protein: CASSFSGGVEQYF

clone size: NA
V gene: TRBV29-1
D gene: TRBD2
J gene: TRBJ2-1
CDR3 DNA: TGCAGCGTTGAGGGACTAGCGGCTATCTACAATGAGCAGTTCTTC
CDR3 protein: CSVEGLAAIYNEQFF

clone size: few
V gene: TRBV28
D gene: NA
J gene: TRBJ1-2
CDR3 DNA: TGTGCCAGCAGTTTAGTTCGGGGGATAGGAGGCTACACCTTC
CDR3 protein: CASSLVRGIGGYTF

clone size: NA
V gene: TRBV28
D gene: TRBD1
J gene: TRBJ1-4
CDR3 DNA: TGTGCCAGCAGTTCCCCGGGACAGCCACAATATCTGTTTTTT
CDR3 protein: CASSSPGQPQYLFF

clone size: NA
V gene: TRBV28
D gene: TRBD2
J gene: TRBJ2-1
CDR3 DNA: TGTGCCAGCAGTTTTGTGGGACTAGGCTCCTACAATGAGCAGTTCTTC
CDR3 protein: CASSFVGLGSYNEQFF

clone size: few
V gene: TRBV7-2
D gene: NA
J gene: TRBJ2-7
CDR3 DNA: TGTGCCAGCAGCTTAGGGAACGGGGGGCGGTACGAGCAGTACTTC
CDR3 protein: CASSLGNGGRYEQYF

clone size: NA
V gene: TRBV24-1
D gene: NA
J gene: TRBJ2-1
CDR3 DNA: TGTGCCACCATGTCCTACAATGAGCAGTTCTTC
CDR3 protein: CATMSYNEQFF

clone size: NA
V gene: TRBV15
D gene: NA
J gene: TRBJ2-1
CDR3 DNA: TGTGCCACCAGCCCCCGGGCGTACAATGAGCAGTTCTTC
CDR3 protein: CATSPRAYNEQFF

clone size: NA
V gene: TRBV14
D gene: NA
J gene: TRBJ2-1
CDR3 DNA: TGTGCCAGCACCAGATTTGGGGGGACCAATGAGCAGTTCTTC
CDR3 protein: CASTRFGGTNEQFF

clone size: NA
V gene: TRBV15
D gene: NA
J gene: TRBJ1-2
CDR3 DNA: TGTGCCACCAGCAGAGATCGCGGGGGTACTAACTATGGCTACACCTTC
CDR3 protein: CATSRDRGGTNYGYTF

clone size: NA
V gene: TRBV7-9
D gene: NA
J gene: TRBJ2-7
CDR3 DNA: TGTGCCAGCAGCTTAATTGGCAGGGGACTTACCTACGAGCAGTACTTC
CDR3 protein: CASSLIGRGLTYEQYF

clone size: few
V gene: TRBV29-1
D gene: NA
J gene: TRBJ2-7
CDR3 DNA: TGCAGCGTCAACGAGGGGTTAGGGTACGAGCAGTACTTC
CDR3 protein: CSVNEGLGYEQYF

clone size: NA
V gene: TRBV3-1
D gene: NA
J gene: TRBJ1-1
CDR3 DNA: TGTGCCAGCAGCCCACCGGGACACCTGAACACTGAAGCTTTCTTT
CDR3 protein: CASSPPGHLNTEAFF

clone size: NA
V gene: TRBV7-6
D gene: TRBD2
J gene: TRBJ2-3
CDR3 DNA: TGTGCCAGCAGCTTAGGGCTAGCGGGAGGGAGAAGCACAGATACGCAGTATTTT
CDR3 protein: CASSLGLAGGRSTDTQYF

clone size: few
V gene: TRBV20-1
D gene: TRBD1
J gene: TRBJ1-2
CDR3 DNA: TGCAGTGCTAGAGATCCGACAGGGAGAGGTGGCTACACCTTC
CDR3 protein: CSARDPTGRGGYTF

clone size: few
V gene: TRBV19
D gene: TRBD1
J gene: TRBJ2-3
CDR3 DNA: TGTGCCAGTAGCAACCGGGACAGGCCCCAAGATACGCAGTATTTT
CDR3 protein: CASSNRDRPQDTQYF

clone size: NA
V gene: TRBV6-6
D gene: NA
J gene: TRBJ2-5
CDR3 DNA: TGTGCCAGCAGTTACTCGATAGAGACCCAGTACTTC
CDR3 protein: CASSYSIETQYF

clone size: few
V gene: TRBV5-1
D gene: TRBD1
J gene: TRBJ2-7
CDR3 DNA: TGCGCCAGCAGCTTGACAGGGGTAAGCTCCTACGAGCAGTACTTC
CDR3 protein: CASSLTGVSSYEQYF

clone size: NA
V gene: TRBV19
D gene: TRBD2
J gene: TRBJ2-7
CDR3 DNA: TGTGCCAGTAGTAGCGGGAGGGATTGGAACGAGCAGTACTTC
CDR3 protein: CASSSGRDWNEQYF

clone size: few
V gene: TRBV7-8
D gene: NA
J gene: TRBJ1-1
CDR3 DNA: TGTGCCAGCAGCTTACGTGACAGAGTTAACACTGAAGCTTTCTTT
CDR3 protein: CASSLRDRVNTEAFF

clone size: NA
V gene: TRBV5-6
D gene: TRBD2
J gene: TRBJ2-7
CDR3 DNA: TGTGCCAGCAGCTTGGGAGGACTAGCCTACTACGAGCAGTACTTC
CDR3 protein: CASSLGGLAYYEQYF